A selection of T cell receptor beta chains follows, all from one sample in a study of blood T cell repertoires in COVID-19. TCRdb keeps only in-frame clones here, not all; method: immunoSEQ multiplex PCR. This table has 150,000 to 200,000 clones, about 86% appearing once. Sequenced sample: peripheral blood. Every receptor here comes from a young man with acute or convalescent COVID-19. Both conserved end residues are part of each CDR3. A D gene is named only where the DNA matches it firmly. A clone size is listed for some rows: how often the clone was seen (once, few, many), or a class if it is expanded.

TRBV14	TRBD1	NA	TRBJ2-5	CASSQPGQKETQYF	TGTGCCAGCAGCCAGCCGGGACAGAAAGAGACCCAGTACTTC
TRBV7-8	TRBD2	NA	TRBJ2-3	CASSLGPAGGPDTQYF	TGTGCCAGCAGCTTAGGTCCAGCGGGGGGGCCGGATACGCAGTATTTT
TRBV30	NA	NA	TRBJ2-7	CAWSQGRGYEQYF	TGTGCCTGGAGTCAGGGTAGGGGCTACGAGCAGTACTTC
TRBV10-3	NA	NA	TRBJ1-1	CAIKDSLNTEAFF	TGTGCCATCAAGGACAGCTTGAACACTGAAGCTTTCTTT
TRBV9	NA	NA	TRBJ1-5	CASSVGGHQPQHF	TGTGCCAGCAGCGTTGGAGGGCATCAGCCCCAGCATTTT
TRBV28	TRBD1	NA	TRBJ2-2	CASRSTGRDTGELFF	TGTGCCAGCAGGTCGACAGGGCGCGACACCGGGGAGCTGTTTTTT
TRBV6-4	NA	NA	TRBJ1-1	CASTAGGENTEAFF	TGTGCCAGCACAGCCGGAGGGGAGAACACTGAAGCTTTCTTT
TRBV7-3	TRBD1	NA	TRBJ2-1	CASSRDRGYEQFF	TGTGCCAGCAGCCGGGACAGGGGGTATGAGCAGTTCTTC
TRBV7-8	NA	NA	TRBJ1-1	CASSTRRTVNTEAFF	TGTGCCAGCAGCACCCGGCGGACAGTGAACACTGAAGCTTTCTTT
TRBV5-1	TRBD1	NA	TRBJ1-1	CASSLVTGTNTEAFF	TGCGCCAGCAGCTTGGTGACAGGGACGAACACTGAAGCTTTCTTT
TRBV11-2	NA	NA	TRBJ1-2	CASSFRGGYTF	TGTGCCAGCAGCTTCCGCGGGGGCTACACCTTC
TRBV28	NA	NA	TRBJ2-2	CACNMGARDTGELFF	TGTGCCTGTAACATGGGGGCGCGGGACACCGGGGAGCTGTTTTTT
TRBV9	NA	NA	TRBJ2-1	CASSVGGRYNEQFF	TGTGCCAGCAGCGTTGGGGGCAGATACAATGAGCAGTTCTTC
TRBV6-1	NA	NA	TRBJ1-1	CASSEGEGVGNTEAFF	TGTGCCAGCAGTGAAGGTGAGGGGGTAGGGAACACTGAAGCTTTCTTT
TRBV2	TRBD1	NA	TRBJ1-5	CASSDRTGVQPQHF	TGTGCCAGCAGTGACCGGACAGGGGTGCAGCCCCAGCATTTT
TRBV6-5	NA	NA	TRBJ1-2	CASSYSSGRDGTF	TGTGCCAGCAGTTACTCCTCCGGGAGAGATGGGACCTTC
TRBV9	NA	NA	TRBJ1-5	CASSRTAGADQPQHF	TGTGCCAGCAGCCGTACTGCGGGGGCGGATCAGCCCCAGCATTTT
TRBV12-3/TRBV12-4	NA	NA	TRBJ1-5	CASSLDGVQPQHF	TGTGCCAGCAGTTTAGACGGGGTCCAGCCCCAGCATTTT
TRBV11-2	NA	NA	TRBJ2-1	CASSGGAWSYNEQFF	TGTGCCAGCTCAGGTGGGGCGTGGTCCTACAATGAGCAGTTCTTC
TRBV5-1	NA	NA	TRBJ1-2	CASSLHGGTNYGYTF	TGCGCCAGCAGCTTACACGGGGGGACTAACTATGGCTACACCTTC
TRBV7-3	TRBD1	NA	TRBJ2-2	CASSHGEPGQGPNTGELFF	TGTGCCAGCAGCCACGGGGAGCCAGGACAGGGACCGAACACCGGGGAGCTGTTTTTT
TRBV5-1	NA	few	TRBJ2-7	CASSLEGHPSSYEQYF	TGCGCCAGCAGCTTGGAGGGACATCCGAGCTCCTACGAGCAGTACTTC
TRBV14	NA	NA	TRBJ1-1	CASSQWGGGMPEAFF	TGTGCCAGCAGCCAATGGGGGGGTGGAATGCCTGAAGCTTTCTTT
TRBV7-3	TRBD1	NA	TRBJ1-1	CASSVGQGAQGEAFF	TGTGCCAGCAGCGTGGGACAGGGGGCGCAGGGTGAAGCTTTCTTT
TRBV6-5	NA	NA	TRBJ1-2	CASRVGREYGYTF	TGTGCCAGCAGGGTGGGAAGGGAGTATGGCTACACCTTC
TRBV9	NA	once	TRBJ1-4	CASSPRMGVGNEKLFF	TGTGCCAGCAGCCCCCGTATGGGCGTGGGTAATGAAAAACTGTTTTTT
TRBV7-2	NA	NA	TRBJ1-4	CASSPLRSTTNEKLFF	TGTGCCAGCAGCCCACTCCGATCCACAACTAATGAAAAACTGTTTTTT